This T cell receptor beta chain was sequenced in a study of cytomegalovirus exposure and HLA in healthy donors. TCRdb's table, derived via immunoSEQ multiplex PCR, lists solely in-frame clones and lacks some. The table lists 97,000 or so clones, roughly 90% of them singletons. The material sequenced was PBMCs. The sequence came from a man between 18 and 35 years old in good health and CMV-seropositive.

The CDR3 sequence: CASSQSSEQFF. For the CDR3, the DNA is TGCGCCAGCAGCCAAAGTAGTGAGCAGTTCTTC. The chain joins TRBV4-1 to TRBJ2-1; no firm D call. V lost 2 bases and J 9 bases, leaving 5 bases between the germline ends. Germline assignment: CDR1 MGHRA and CDR2 YSYEKL. The CDR3 length is 11 residues.